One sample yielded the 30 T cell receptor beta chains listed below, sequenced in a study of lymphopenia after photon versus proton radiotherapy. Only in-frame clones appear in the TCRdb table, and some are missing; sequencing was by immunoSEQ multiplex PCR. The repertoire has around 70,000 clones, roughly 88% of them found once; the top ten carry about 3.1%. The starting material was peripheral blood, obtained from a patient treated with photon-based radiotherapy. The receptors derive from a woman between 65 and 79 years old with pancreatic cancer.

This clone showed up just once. CDR3 sequence: CASSPAGGLDVGSYNEQFF. The CDR3 DNA is TGTGCCAGCAGTCCCGCCGGGGGGCTAGATGTGGGCTCCTACAATGAGCAGTTCTTC. The gene calls are TRBV28 and TRBJ2-1, with a weak D call TRBD2 (7 bases). CDR1 and CDR2 (germline): MDHEN, SYDVKM. The CDR3 loop spans 19 amino acids. Trimming cost V 5 bases and J 0 bases, with 23 bases left between them. The complete variable domain, with remaining parts taken from reference TRBV28 and TRBJ2-1, reads DVKVTQSSRYLVKRTGEKVFLECVQDMDHENMFWYRQDPGLGLRLIYFSYDVKMKEKGDIPEGYSVSREKKERFSLILESASTNQTSMYLCASSPAGGLDVGSYNEQFFGPGTRLTVL.

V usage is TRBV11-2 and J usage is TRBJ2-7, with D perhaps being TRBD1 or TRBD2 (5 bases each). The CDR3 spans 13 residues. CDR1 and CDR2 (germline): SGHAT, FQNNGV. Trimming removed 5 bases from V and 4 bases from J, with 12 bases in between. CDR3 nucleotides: TGTGCCAGCAGCCCAGTCGGGGCGTACGAGCAGTACTTC. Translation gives CASSPVGAYEQYF.

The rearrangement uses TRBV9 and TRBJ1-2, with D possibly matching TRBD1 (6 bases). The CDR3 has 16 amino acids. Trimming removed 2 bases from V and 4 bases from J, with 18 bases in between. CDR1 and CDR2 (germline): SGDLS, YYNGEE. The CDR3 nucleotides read TGTGCCAGCAGCGTGACCATCGGAGGAGGGGGCTATGGCTACACCTTC. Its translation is CASSVTIGGGGYGYTF.

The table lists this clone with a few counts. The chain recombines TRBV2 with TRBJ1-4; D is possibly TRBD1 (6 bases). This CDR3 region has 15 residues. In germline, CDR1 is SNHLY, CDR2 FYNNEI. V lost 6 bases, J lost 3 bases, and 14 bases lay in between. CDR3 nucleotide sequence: TGTGCCAGCAGCCGTACAGGGCTAGCTAATGAAAAACTGTTTTTT. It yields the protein CASSRTGLANEKLFF.

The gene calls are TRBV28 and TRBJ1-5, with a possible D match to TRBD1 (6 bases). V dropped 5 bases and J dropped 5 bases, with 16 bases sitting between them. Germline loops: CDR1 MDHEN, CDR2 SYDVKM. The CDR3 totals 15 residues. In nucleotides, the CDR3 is TGTGCCAGCAGTCCCACCAGGGGTTCACATCAGCCCCAGCATTTT. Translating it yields CASSPTRGSHQPQHF.

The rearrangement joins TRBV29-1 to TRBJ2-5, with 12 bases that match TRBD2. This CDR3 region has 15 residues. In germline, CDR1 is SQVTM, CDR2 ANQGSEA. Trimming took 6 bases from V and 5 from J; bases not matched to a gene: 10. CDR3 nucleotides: TGCAGCGTGGGAGTCACCGGGACTAGCGGGGAGACCCAGTACTTC. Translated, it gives CSVGVTGTSGETQYF.

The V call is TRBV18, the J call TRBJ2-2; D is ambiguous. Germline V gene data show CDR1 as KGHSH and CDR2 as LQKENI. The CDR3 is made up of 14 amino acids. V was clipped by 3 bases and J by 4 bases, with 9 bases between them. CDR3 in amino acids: CASSPLETTGELFF. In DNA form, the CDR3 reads TGTGCCAGCTCACCGCTCGAGACCACCGGGGAGCTGTTTTTT.

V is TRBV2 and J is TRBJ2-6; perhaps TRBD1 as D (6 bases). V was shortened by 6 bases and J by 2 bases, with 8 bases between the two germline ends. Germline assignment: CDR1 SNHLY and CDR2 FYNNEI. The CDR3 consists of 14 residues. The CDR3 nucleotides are TGTGCCAGCAGACACAGGGCTGGGGCCAACGTCCTGACTTTC. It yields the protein CASRHRAGANVLTF.

CDR3 DNA sequence: TGTGCCAGCACCCTGGACCATAGCACAGATACGCAGTATTTT. It specifies CASTLDHSTDTQYF. The chain carries TRBV11-2 and TRBJ2-3, with D hard to call. V was cut by 7 bases and J by 0 bases, with 11 bases left in between. Germline V gives CDR1 SGHAT, CDR2 FQNNGV. The CDR3 is 14 amino acids.

The CDR3 region is CASSGELTGINYGYTF. DNA of the CDR3: TGTGCCAGCAGTGGTGAACTAACCGGGATAAACTATGGCTACACCTTC. V gene TRBV28 combines with J gene TRBJ1-2; D is unclear. The CDR3 has 16 residues. V lost 5 bases to trimming and J lost 2 bases, with 18 bases between them. Germline CDR1 MDHEN, CDR2 SYDVKM.

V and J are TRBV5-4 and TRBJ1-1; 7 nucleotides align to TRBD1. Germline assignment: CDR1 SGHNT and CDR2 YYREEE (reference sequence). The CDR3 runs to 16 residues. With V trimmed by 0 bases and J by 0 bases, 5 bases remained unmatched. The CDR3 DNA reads TGTGCCAGCAGCTTGGCAACAGGGGCAGTGAACACTGAAGCTTTCTTT. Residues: CASSLATGAVNTEAFF.

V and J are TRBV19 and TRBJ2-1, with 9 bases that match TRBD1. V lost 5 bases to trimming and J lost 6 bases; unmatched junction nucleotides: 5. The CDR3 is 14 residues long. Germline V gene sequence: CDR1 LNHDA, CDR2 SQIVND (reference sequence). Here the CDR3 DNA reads TGTGCCAGTAGTGGGACAGGGATGCCCAATGAGCAGTTCTTC. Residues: CASSGTGMPNEQFF.

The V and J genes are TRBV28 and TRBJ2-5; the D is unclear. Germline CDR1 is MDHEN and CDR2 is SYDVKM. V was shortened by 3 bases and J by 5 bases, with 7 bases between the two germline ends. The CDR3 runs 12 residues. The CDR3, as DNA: TGTGCCAGCAGTTTCCGTCGGGAGACCCAGTACTTC. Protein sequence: CASSFRRETQYF. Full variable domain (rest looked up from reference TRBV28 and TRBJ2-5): DVKVTQSSRYLVKRTGEKVFLECVQDMDHENMFWYRQDPGLGLRLIYFSYDVKMKEKGDIPEGYSVSREKKERFSLILESASTNQTSMYLCASSFRRETQYFGPGTRLLVL.

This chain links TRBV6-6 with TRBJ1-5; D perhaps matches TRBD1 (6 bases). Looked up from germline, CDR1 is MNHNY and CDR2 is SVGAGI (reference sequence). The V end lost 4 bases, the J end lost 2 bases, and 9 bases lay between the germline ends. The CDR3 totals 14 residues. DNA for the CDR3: TGTGCCAGCAGTTTATCAGGGGGCAATCAGCCCCAGCATTTT. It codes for CASSLSGGNQPQHF.

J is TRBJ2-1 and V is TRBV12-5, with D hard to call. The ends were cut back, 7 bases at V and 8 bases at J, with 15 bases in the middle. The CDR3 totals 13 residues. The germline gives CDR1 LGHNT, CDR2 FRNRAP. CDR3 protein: CASVPSLWDEQFF. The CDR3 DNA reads TGTGCTAGTGTTCCGTCTCTCTGGGATGAGCAGTTCTTC.

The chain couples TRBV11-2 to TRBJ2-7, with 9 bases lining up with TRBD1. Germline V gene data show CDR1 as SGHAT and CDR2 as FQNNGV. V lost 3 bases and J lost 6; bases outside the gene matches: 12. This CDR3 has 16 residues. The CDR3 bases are TGTGCCAGCAGCTTTTATACCCCGGGACAGGGACTCGAGCAGTACTTC. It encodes CASSFYTPGQGLEQYF.

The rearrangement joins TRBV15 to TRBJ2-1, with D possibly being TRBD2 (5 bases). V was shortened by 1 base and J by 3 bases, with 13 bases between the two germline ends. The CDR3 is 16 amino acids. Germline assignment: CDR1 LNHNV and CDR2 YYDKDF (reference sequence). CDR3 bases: TGTGCCACCAGCAGAGGAGTGAGCGGAGACTACAATGAGCAGTTCTTC. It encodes CATSRGVSGDYNEQFF.

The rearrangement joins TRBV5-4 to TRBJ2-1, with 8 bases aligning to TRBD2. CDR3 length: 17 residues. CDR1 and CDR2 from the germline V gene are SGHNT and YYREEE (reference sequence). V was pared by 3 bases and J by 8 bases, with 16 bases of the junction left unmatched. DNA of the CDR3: TGTGCCAGCAGCTCAACCCTGCTAGCGGGCGATTTATATGAGCAGTTCTTC. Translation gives CASSSTLLAGDLYEQFF.

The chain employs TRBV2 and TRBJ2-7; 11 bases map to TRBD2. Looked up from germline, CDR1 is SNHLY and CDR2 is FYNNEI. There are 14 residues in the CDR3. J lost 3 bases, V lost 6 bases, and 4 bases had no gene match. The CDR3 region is CASRGTSGFYEQYF. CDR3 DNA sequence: TGTGCCAGCAGGGGGACTAGCGGATTCTACGAGCAGTACTTC.

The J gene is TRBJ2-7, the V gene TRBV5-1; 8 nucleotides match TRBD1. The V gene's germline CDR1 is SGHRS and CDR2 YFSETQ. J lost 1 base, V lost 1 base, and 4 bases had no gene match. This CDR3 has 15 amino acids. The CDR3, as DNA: TGCGCCAGCAGCTTGTACCGGGACAGGTCCTACGAGCAGTACTTC. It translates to CASSLYRDRSYEQYF.

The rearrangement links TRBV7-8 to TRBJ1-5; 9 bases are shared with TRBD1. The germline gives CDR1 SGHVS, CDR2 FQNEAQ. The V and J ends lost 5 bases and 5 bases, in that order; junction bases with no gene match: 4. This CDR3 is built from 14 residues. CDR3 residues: CASSGDRVDQPQHF. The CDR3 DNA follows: TGTGCCAGCAGCGGGGACAGGGTCGATCAGCCCCAGCATTTT.

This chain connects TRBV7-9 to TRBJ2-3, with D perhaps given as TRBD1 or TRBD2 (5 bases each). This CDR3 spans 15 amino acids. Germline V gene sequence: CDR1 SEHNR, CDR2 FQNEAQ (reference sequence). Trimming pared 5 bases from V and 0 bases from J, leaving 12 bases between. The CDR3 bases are TGTGCCAGCAGCCTCCTAGGGACCAGCACAGATACGCAGTATTTT. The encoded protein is CASSLLGTSTDTQYF. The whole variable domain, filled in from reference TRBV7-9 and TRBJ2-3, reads DTGVSQNPRHKITKRGQNVTFRCDPISEHNRLYWYRQTLGQGPEFLTYFQNEAQLEKSRLLSDRFSAERPKGSFSTLEIQRTEQGDSAMYLCASSLLGTSTDTQYFGPGTRLTVL.

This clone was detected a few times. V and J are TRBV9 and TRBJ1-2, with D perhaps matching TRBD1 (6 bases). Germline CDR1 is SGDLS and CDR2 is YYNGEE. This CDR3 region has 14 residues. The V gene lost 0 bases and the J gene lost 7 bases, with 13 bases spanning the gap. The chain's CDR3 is CASSVAVDRGGYTF. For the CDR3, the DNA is TGTGCCAGCAGCGTAGCTGTGGACAGAGGTGGCTACACCTTC.

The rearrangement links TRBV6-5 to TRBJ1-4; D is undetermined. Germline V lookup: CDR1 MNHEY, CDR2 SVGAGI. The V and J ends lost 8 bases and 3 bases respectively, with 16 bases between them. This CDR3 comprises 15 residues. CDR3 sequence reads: CASGKASRANEKLFF. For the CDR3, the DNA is TGTGCCAGCGGAAAAGCGAGCCGGGCTAATGAAAAACTGTTTTTT.

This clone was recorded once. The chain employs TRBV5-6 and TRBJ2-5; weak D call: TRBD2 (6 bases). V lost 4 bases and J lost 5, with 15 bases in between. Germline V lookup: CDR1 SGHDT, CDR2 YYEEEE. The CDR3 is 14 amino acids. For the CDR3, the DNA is TGTGCCAGCAGCGAGGAGGGGCGCGGTGAGACCCAGTACTTC. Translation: CASSEEGRGETQYF.

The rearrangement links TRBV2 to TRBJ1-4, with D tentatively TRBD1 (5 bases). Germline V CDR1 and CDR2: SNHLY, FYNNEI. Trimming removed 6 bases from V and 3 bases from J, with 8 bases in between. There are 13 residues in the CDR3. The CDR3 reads CASRRGPNEKLFF. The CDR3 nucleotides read TGTGCCAGCAGGAGGGGCCCTAATGAAAAACTGTTTTTT.

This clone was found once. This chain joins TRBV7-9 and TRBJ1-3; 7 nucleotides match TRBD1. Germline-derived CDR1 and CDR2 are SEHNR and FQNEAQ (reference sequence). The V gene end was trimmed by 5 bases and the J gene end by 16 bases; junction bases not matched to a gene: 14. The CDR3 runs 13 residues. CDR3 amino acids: CASSLRDRPGVYF. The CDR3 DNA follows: TGTGCCAGCAGCCTCCGGGACAGACCCGGCGTGTATTTT.

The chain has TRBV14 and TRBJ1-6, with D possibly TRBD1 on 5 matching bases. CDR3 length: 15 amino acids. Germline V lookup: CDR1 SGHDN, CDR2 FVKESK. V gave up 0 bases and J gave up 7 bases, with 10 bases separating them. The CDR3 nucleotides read TGTGCCAGCAGCCAAGATGGGACTTGGAATTCACCCCTCCACTTT. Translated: CASSQDGTWNSPLHF. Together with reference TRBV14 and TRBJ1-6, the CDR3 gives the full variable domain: EAGVTQFPSHSVIEKGQTVTLRCDPISGHDNLYWYRRVMGKEIKFLLHFVKESKQDESGMPNNRFLAERTGGTYSTLKVQPAELEDSGVYFCASSQDGTWNSPLHFGNGTRLTVT.

CDR3 sequence reads: CASSWLAGQETQYF. In nucleotides, the CDR3 is TGTGCCAGCAGTTGGCTAGCGGGTCAAGAGACCCAGTACTTC. The chain has TRBV6-1 and TRBJ2-5; 8 positions match TRBD2. Germline V CDR1 and CDR2: MNHNS, SASEGT. The CDR3 is made up of 14 amino acids. The V and J ends lost 5 bases and 2 bases, in that order; junction bases with no gene match: 4.

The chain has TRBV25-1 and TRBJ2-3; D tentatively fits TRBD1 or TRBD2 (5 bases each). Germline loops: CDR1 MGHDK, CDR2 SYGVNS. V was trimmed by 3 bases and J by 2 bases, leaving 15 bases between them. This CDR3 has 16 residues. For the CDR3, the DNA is TGTGCCAGCAGTGAGGATTGGGGGAAATCCACAGATACGCAGTATTTT. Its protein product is CASSEDWGKSTDTQYF.